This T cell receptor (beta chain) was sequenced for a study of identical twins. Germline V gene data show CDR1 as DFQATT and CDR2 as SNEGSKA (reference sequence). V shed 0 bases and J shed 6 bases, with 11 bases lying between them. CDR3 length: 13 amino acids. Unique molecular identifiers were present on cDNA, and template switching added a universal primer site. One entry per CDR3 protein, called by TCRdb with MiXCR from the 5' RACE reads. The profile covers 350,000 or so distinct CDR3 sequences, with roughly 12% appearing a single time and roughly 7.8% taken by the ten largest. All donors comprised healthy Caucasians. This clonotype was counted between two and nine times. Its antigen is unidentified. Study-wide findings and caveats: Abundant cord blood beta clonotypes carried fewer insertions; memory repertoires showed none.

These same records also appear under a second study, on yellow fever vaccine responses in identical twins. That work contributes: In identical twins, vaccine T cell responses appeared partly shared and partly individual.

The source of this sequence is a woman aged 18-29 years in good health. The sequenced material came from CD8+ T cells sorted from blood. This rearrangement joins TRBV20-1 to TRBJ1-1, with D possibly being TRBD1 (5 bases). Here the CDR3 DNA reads TGCAGTGCTAGAGATACCCGGACACCTGAAGCTTTCTTT. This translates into CSARDTRTPEAFF.